This TCR beta chain appears in the sequencing data of a study of blood T cell repertoires in COVID-19. About the study: Some COVID-19 samples were acute and others convalescent; all came from the United States, Italy and Spain.

Germline CDR1 is SGHTA and CDR2 is FQGNSA. The V segment lost 2 bases and the J segment 14 bases; nucleotides outside the gene matches: 15. There are 16 residues in the CDR3. Some clones are missing from TCRdb's copy, which holds only in-frame ones; the method was immunoSEQ multiplex PCR. The table includes approximately 250,000 clones, 83% detected once. The sample holds a few counts of this clone. The sequencing sample was made of peripheral blood. The V gene is TRBV7-2, the J gene TRBJ1-6; the match to TRBD1 covers 7 bases. This TCR was recovered from a human donor in a cohort sampled during active COVID-19. The CDR3 here is CASSLLQTGPLLTLHF. In nucleotides, the CDR3 is TGTGCCAGCAGCTTACTCCAGACAGGGCCTTTACTCACCCTCCACTTT.